The T cell receptor (beta chain) under discussion was sequenced for a study of technical replicates of blood from a handful of donors. Germline V gene sequence: CDR1 LGHNA, CDR2 YNFKEQ. The CDR3 totals 15 residues. The J segment lost 2 bases and the V segment lost 4 bases, leaving 8 bases of the junction unmatched. Sequencing was performed with immunoSEQ multiplex PCR; in TCRdb, only in-frame clones are kept and a portion is missing. The data show about 70,000 clones, with about 91% seen just once and about 0.38% held by the top ten. This sequence was found in a human donor in good health. Sample: T cells isolated from PBMCs. This rearrangement joins TRBV4-2 to TRBJ2-7; 7 nucleotides match TRBD2. The CDR3 bases are TGTGCCAGCAGCCTGAGGGAGGGCCCAGCCTACGAGCAGTACTTC. Translated, it gives CASSLREGPAYEQYF.